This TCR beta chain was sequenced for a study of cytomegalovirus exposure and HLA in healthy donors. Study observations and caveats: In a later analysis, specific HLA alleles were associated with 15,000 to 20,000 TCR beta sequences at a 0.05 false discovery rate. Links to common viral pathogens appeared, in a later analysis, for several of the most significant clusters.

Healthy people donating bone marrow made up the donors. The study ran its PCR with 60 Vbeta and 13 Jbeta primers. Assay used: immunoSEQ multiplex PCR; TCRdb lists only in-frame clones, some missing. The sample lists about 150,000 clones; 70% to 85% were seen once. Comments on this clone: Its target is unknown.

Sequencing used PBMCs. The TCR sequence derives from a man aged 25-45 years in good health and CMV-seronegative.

The CDR3 protein is CASSARYLAGGPADTQYF. The CDR3 coding sequence is TGTGCCAGCAGCGCCCGTTACCTAGCGGGGGGGCCCGCAGATACGCAGTATTTT. The V gene is TRBV9, the J gene TRBJ2-3; 12 bases are a match to TRBD2. Germline trimming cut 3 bases from V and 4 bases from J; bases unmatched to any gene: 12. This CDR3 comprises 18 residues. Germline-derived CDR1 and CDR2 are SGDLS and YYNGEE.